Presented here are 25 T cell receptor beta chains from one specimen sequenced in a study of regulatory T cells in long-lasting Graves disease. With iRepertoire HTBI primers and Arm-PCR of CDR3 regions, TCR beta libraries were built. TCRdb called the multiplex PCR reads again in MiXCR, with one record for every CDR3 protein. The data contain 400,000 to 650,000 distinct CDR3 sequences, about 15% of them seen just once; the ten biggest clones take up 20% to 25%. Time point noted: newly diagnosed GD, antithyroid drugs for less than 3 months. TCR sequences were obtained from RNA taken from PBMCs. The same sample was also used in a study of T cells in Graves' hyperthyroidism and ophthalmopathy.

Sequenced material: peripheral blood mononuclear cells (PBMCs), taken at new diagnosis, from a patient treated with antithyroid drugs. The receptor source for this set is a woman aged 35-60 years with Graves disease.

This clonotype was recorded a few times. V usage is TRBV12-3 or TRBV12-4 and J usage is TRBJ2-7; 8 positions agree with TRBD2. Losses at the gene ends were 7 bases for V and 3 bases for J; bases not matched to a gene: 8. CDR3 size: 14 residues. CDR3 nucleotide sequence: TGTGCCAGCAAGCGGGGGTCCTCCTTCTACGAGCAGTACTTC. Protein sequence: CASKRGSSFYEQYF.

In its sample, this clonotype was seen many times. CDR3 region: CASSDRTYEQYF. In DNA, the CDR3 is TGTGCCAGCTCGGACAGAACCTACGAGCAGTACTTC. V and J are TRBV18 and TRBJ2-7; a possible D gene is TRBD1 (6 bases). Germline CDR1 is KGHSH and CDR2 is LQKENI. Trimming pared 6 bases from V and 2 bases from J, leaving 8 bases between. This CDR3 has 12 amino acids.

The rearrangement links TRBV7-8 to TRBJ2-5, with 12 bases lining up with TRBD2. Per the germline V gene, CDR1 is SGHVS and CDR2 is FQNEAQ. This CDR3 contains 19 residues. The trim removed 5 bases at V and 2 bases at J, leaving 15 bases unmatched. This CDR3 reads CASSPLGQLAGGLQETQYF. The CDR3 region has the DNA TGTGCCAGCAGCCCCCTCGGGCAACTAGCGGGGGGACTACAAGAGACCCAGTACTTC. Supplemented by reference TRBV7-8 and TRBJ2-5, the full variable domain reads GAGVSQSPRYKVAKRGQDVALRCDPISGHVSLFWYQQALGQGPEFLTYFQNEAQLDKSGLPSDRFFAERPEGSVSTLKIQRTQQEDSAVYLCASSPLGQLAGGLQETQYFGPGTRLLVL.

The V call is TRBV19, the J call TRBJ2-5, with 7 bases lining up with TRBD2. Germline CDR1 LNHDA, CDR2 SQIVND (reference sequence). V shed 10 bases, J shed 4 bases, and the junction held 9 bases outside the gene matches. CDR3 length: 13 amino acids. CDR3 DNA: TGTGCCACCAAGGGGAGGGGCCGAGAGACCCAGTACTTC. Its translation: CATKGRGRETQYF.

This clonotype was picked up many times. V is TRBV3-1 and J is TRBJ1-1, with a possible D match to TRBD1 (5 bases). Germline V gives CDR1 LGHDT, CDR2 YNNKEL (reference sequence). The CDR3 loop spans 14 amino acids. Trimming left V 1 base short and J 1 base short, with 7 bases between. In DNA, the CDR3 is TGTGCCAGCAGCCAAGTACAGGAGAACACTGAAGCTTTCTTT. Translated: CASSQVQENTEAFF.

This sequence joins TRBV6-2 or TRBV6-3 and TRBJ1-1, with unresolved D. Trimming shortened V by 6 bases and J by 7 bases, and 12 bases separated the two germline ends. The CDR3 length is 12 residues. The germline CDR1 and CDR2 sequences are MNHEY and SVGEGT. The chain's CDR3 is CASRLTGGEAFF. The DNA for the CDR3 is TGTGCCAGCAGATTGACGGGTGGTGAAGCTTTCTTT.

Turning to this clonotype: A read error may be the cause here, since a much bigger clone is one base away. This chain links TRBV7-9 with TRBJ2-3; no clear D gene. Germline assignment: CDR1 SEHNR and CDR2 FQNEAQ (reference sequence). This CDR3 spans 13 amino acids. CDR3 DNA sequence: TGTGCCACCAGCTCACTGGACACAGATACGCAGTATTTT. This codes for CATSSLDTDTQYF.

This clonotype was counted many times. CDR3: CASSLSGGPITDTQYF. CDR3 sequence (DNA): TGTGCCAGCAGTTTATCCGGCGGGCCAATCACAGATACGCAGTATTTT. The chain couples TRBV12-3 or TRBV12-4 to TRBJ2-3, with D perhaps TRBD2 (5 bases). The CDR3 is made up of 16 amino acids. Trimming removed 2 bases at V and 2 bases at J, with 14 bases between.

Concerning this clonotype: It may be a read error: a sequence one base away is much more abundant. The V call is TRBV7-9, the J call TRBJ2-5; D remains unclear. V was shortened by 2 bases and J by 3 bases, with 4 bases between the two germline ends. Germline V gene lookup returns CDR1 SEHNR and CDR2 FQNEAQ (reference sequence). This CDR3 is 12 amino acids long. The CDR3 DNA is TGTGCCAGCAGCTTATGGGAAGAGACCCAGTACTTC. Amino acid sequence: CASSLWEETQYF.

The table lists this clonotype with many counts. This chain links TRBV7-9 with TRBJ1-5, with TRBD1 as a possible D gene (5 bases). The CDR3 extends over 12 amino acids. Trimming pared 3 bases from V and 6 bases from J, leaving 6 bases between. Germline CDR1 reads SEHNR; CDR2 reads FQNEAQ (reference sequence). CDR3: CASSLGGQPQHF. CDR3 nucleotides: TGTGCCAGCAGCTTGGGGGGTCAGCCCCAGCATTTT.

This clonotype was seen repeatedly, ten times or more. The CDR3 DNA follows: TGTGCCAGCATACCGGGACATCTATCTAACTATGGCTACACCTTC. Encoded protein: CASIPGHLSNYGYTF. The V and J genes are TRBV2 and TRBJ1-2, with a tentative D call TRBD1 (6 bases). The length of the CDR3 is 15 residues. Germline V gives CDR1 SNHLY, CDR2 FYNNEI. V was clipped by 7 bases and J by 0 bases, with 15 bases between them.

There are many counts of this clonotype. The chain employs TRBV12-3 or TRBV12-4 and TRBJ1-5; the D is unclear. The CDR3 is 16 amino acids. The V and J ends lost 2 bases and 7 bases respectively, with 18 bases between them. This CDR3 is CASSLWNPTGGQPQHF. The CDR3, as DNA: TGTGCCAGCAGTTTATGGAACCCAACCGGCGGCCAGCCCCAGCATTTT.

V gene TRBV10-1 combines with J gene TRBJ1-1; 9 bases fit TRBD1. CDR1 and CDR2 from the germline V gene are WNHNN and SYGVQD (reference sequence). This CDR3 is built from 13 residues. The V and J ends lost 4 bases and 11 bases, in that order; junction bases with no gene match: 8. In DNA form, the CDR3 reads TGCGCCAGCAGTGGGACAGGGGAATCGGAGGCTTTCTTT. Encoded protein: CASSGTGESEAFF.

CDR3 sequence (DNA): TGTGCCAGCTCACGCGCGGGACACCAGGATAACACCATATATTTT. This sequence encodes CASSRAGHQDNTIYF. The chain carries TRBV18 and TRBJ1-3; D might be TRBD1 (6 bases). The ends were cut back, 4 bases at V and 7 bases at J, with 17 bases in the middle. The germline gives CDR1 KGHSH, CDR2 LQKENI. The CDR3 length is 15 residues.

This clonotype has at least ten counts. This rearrangement joins TRBV7-3 to TRBJ2-1; D gene unclear. Germline CDR1 and CDR2: SGHTA and FQGTGA. The CDR3 covers 15 residues. V was pared by 1 base and J by 8 bases, with 15 bases between. DNA of the CDR3: TGTGCCAGCAGCTTAATAGCATCCCGACCGGATGAGCAGTTCTTC. The encoded protein is CASSLIASRPDEQFF.

Note on this clonotype: A much more abundant neighbour one base away suggests this may be a read error. This chain joins TRBV7-2 and TRBJ1-4; D unclear. Germline CDR1 SGHTA, CDR2 FQGNSA. The CDR3 is 14 residues long. CDR3 sequence reads: CASCLSATNEKLFF. CDR3 nucleotides: TGTGCCAGCTGCTTGTCAGCAACTAATGAAAAACTGTTTTTT.

This clonotype was seen a few times. The chain links TRBV11-2 to TRBJ2-5, with D tentatively TRBD1 or TRBD2 (5 bases each). Germline CDR1 and CDR2: SGHAT and FQNNGV. Trimming stripped 5 bases from V and 2 bases from J, with 21 bases between. The CDR3 contains 17 residues. The CDR3 DNA follows: TGTGCCAGCAGCCTGGGACGAGGTTATAGGCCACAAGAGACCCAGTACTTC. It specifies CASSLGRGYRPQETQYF.

This clonotype was detected many times. V and J are TRBV12-3 or TRBV12-4 and TRBJ1-6; D is ambiguous. This CDR3 comprises 12 residues. The V end lost 3 bases, the J end lost 9 bases, and 6 bases lay between the germline ends. DNA of the CDR3: TGTGCCAGCAGTTTTGAGGGTTCACCCCTCCACTTT. It is translated as CASSFEGSPLHF.

The rearrangement links TRBV7-3 to TRBJ2-6; D unclear. The germline V and J ends were trimmed by 5 bases and 0 bases, with 11 bases remaining between them. The CDR3 covers 16 residues. Germline V gives CDR1 SGHTA, CDR2 FQGTGA. The CDR3 sequence is CASSETSGSGANVLTF. In DNA form, the CDR3 reads TGTGCCAGCAGCGAAACCTCGGGCTCTGGGGCCAACGTCCTGACTTTC. The full variable domain, completed using reference TRBV7-3 and TRBJ2-6, is GAGVSQTPSNKVTEKGKYVELRCDPISGHTALYWYRQSLGQGPEFLIYFQGTGAADDSGLPNDRFFAVRPEGSVSTLKIQRTERGDSAVYLCASSETSGSGANVLTFGAGSRLTVL.

This clonotype occurred many times. V usage is TRBV6-1 and J usage is TRBJ1-5; D is uncertain. The CDR3 consists of 12 residues. In germline, CDR1 is MNHNS, CDR2 SASEGT. The V and J ends lost 6 bases and 7 bases respectively, with 10 bases between them. CDR3 sequence (DNA): TGTGCCAGCAGCCGAGGTGACCAGCCCCAGCATTTT. This codes for CASSRGDQPQHF.

CDR3 residues: CASSLGLTGARDEQYF. The DNA of the CDR3 is TGTGCCAGCAGCTTGGGCTTAACGGGGGCTCGAGACGAGCAGTACTTC. The gene calls are TRBV5-5 and TRBJ2-7; D might be TRBD1 or TRBD2, each matching 6 bases. Germline CDR1 SGHKS, CDR2 YYEKEE (reference sequence). Trimming cost V 0 bases and J 5 bases, with 18 bases left between them. The CDR3 is 16 amino acids.

A few counts support this clonotype. V gene TRBV11-2 combines with J gene TRBJ2-5, with a tentative D call TRBD2 (6 bases). The ends were cut back, 5 bases at V and 7 bases at J, with 20 bases in the middle. Per germline, CDR1 SGHAT and CDR2 FQNNGV. The CDR3 totals 15 residues. CDR3 protein: CASSASMAGTGTQYF. The CDR3 DNA sequence: TGTGCCAGCAGCGCCAGCATGGCGGGGACGGGGACCCAGTACTTC. Full variable domain (rest looked up from reference TRBV11-2 and TRBJ2-5): EAGVAQSPRYKIIEKRQSVAFWCNPISGHATLYWYQQILGQGPKLLIQFQNNGVVDDSQLPKDRFSAERLKGVDSTLKIQPAKLEDSAVYLCASSASMAGTGTQYFGPGTRLLVL.

The genes are TRBV6-5 and TRBJ2-3; TRBD2 matches 15 bases. CDR1 and CDR2 from the germline V gene are MNHEY and SVGAGI. V lost 2 bases, J lost 2 bases, and 5 bases stayed unmatched. This CDR3 region has 18 residues. The CDR3 coding sequence is TGTGCCAGCAGTTACGGGACTAGCGGGGGGCGAAACACAGATACGCAGTATTTT. Encoded protein: CASSYGTSGGRNTDTQYF.

There are a few counts of this clonotype. V is TRBV27 and J is TRBJ2-7, with a tentative D call TRBD1 (5 bases). This CDR3 has 14 residues. Germline V gene sequence: CDR1 MNHEY, CDR2 SMNVEV (reference sequence). The V end was cut by 5 bases, the J end by 0 bases, with 11 bases between. CDR3 nucleotides: TGTGCCAGCAGTCCGACAGCGTTCTCCTACGAGCAGTACTTC. It codes for CASSPTAFSYEQYF.

This clonotype appeared a few times. J is TRBJ2-3 and V is TRBV27, with TRBD1 matching over 9 bases. CDR1 is MNHEY and CDR2 is SMNVEV in the germline V gene (reference sequence). V shed 3 bases, J shed 2 bases, and the junction held 6 bases outside the gene matches. CDR3 size: 16 residues. For the CDR3, the DNA is TGTGCCAGCAGTTTTCCCGGGACAGGGAACACAGATACGCAGTATTTT. It yields the protein CASSFPGTGNTDTQYF.